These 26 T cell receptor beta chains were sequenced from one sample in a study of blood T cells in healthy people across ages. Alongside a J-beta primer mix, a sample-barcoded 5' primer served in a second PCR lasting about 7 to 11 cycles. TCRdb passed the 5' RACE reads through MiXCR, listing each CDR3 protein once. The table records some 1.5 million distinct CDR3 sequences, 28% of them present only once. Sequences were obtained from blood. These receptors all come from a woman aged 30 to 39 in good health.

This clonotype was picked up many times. The CDR3 protein is CASSSSAYEQYF. CDR3 coding DNA: TGTGCCAGCAGCTCTAGCGCCTACGAGCAGTACTTC. V is TRBV7-2 and J is TRBJ2-7; D perhaps matches TRBD2 (6 bases). This CDR3 is built from 12 residues. V lost 4 bases and J lost 2, with 6 bases in between. CDR1 is SGHTA, CDR2 FQGNSA, per germline.

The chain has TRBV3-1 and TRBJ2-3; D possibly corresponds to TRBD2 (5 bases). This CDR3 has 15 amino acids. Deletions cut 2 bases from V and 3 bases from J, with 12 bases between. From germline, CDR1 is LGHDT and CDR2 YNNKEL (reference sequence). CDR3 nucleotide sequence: TGTGCCAGCAGCCAACGAGGAGGCGCGACAGATACGCAGTATTTT. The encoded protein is CASSQRGGATDTQYF.

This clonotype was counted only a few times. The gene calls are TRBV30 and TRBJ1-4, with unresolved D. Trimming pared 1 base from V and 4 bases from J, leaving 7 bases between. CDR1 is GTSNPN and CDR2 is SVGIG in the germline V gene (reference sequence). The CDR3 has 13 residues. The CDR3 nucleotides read TGTGCCTGGAGTGGGGTTATTAATGAAAAACTGTTTTTT. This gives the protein CAWSGVINEKLFF.

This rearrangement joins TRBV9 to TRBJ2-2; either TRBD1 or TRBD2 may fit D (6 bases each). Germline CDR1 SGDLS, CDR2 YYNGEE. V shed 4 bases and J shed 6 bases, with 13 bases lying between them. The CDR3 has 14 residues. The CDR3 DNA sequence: TGTGCCAGCAGCCCCCGGGGGCAGGCCGGGGAGCTGTTTTTT. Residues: CASSPRGQAGELFF.

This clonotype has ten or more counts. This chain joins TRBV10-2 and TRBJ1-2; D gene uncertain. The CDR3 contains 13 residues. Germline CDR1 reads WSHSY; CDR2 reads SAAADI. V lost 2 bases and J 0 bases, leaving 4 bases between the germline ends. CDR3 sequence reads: CASSETTNYGYTF. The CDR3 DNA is TGCGCCAGCAGTGAGACGACTAACTATGGCTACACCTTC.

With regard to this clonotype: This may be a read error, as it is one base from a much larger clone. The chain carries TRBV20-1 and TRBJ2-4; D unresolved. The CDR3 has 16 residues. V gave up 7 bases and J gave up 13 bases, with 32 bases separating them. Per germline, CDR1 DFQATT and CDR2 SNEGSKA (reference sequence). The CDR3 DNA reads TGCAGTGTCAATCCATCCCCCAGCCCCTCCTACAATGAGCAGTACTTC. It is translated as CSVNPSPSPSYNEQYF.

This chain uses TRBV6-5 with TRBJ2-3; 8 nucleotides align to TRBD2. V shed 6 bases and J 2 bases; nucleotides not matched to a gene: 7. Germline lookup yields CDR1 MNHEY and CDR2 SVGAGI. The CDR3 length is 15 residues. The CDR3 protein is CASSRGGINTDTQYF. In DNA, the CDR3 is TGTGCCAGCAGCCGGGGGGGTATCAACACAGATACGCAGTATTTT.

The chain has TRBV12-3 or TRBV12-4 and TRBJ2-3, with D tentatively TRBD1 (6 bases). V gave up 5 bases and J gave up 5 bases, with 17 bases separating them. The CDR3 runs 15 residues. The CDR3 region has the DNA TGTGCCAGCAGTACTCCTAACAGGGTGGGAGATACGCAGTATTTT. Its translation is CASSTPNRVGDTQYF.

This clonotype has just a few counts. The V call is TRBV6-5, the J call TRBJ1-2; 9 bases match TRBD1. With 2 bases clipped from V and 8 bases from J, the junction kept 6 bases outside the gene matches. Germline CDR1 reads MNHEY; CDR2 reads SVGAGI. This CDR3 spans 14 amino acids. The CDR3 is CASSYRGTGFGYTF. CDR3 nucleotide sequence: TGTGCCAGCAGTTACCGCGGGACAGGGTTCGGCTACACCTTC.

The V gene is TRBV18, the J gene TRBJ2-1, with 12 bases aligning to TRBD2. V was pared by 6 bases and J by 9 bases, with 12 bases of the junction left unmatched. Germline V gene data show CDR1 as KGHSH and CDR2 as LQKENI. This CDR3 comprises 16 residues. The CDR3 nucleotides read TGTGCCAGCTCGACGCGGACTAGCGGGAATAGTGCTGAGCAGTTCTTC. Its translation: CASSTRTSGNSAEQFF.

CDR3 DNA sequence: TGTGCCAGCAGCAACACAGGTCAGCCCCAGCATTTT. Translated: CASSNTGQPQHF. J is TRBJ1-5 and V is TRBV7-6; D is perhaps TRBD1 (5 bases). Per the germline V gene, CDR1 is SGHVS and CDR2 is FNYEAQ. The CDR3 contains 12 residues. V shed 5 bases and J shed 6 bases, with 8 bases lying between them.

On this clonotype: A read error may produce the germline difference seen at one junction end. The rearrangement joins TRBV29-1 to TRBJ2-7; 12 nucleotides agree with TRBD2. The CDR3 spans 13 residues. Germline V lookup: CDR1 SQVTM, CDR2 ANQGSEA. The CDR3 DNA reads TGCAGCGTTGAAGTTCGGACTAGCGGGGAGCGGTACTTC. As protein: CSVEVRTSGERYF.

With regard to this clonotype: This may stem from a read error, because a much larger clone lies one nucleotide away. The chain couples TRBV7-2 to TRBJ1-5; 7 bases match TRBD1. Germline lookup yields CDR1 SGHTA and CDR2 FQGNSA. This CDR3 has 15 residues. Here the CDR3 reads CASRLAGQINRPQHF. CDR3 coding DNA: TGTGCCAGCAGGTTAGCGGGACAGATAAATCGGCCCCAGCATTTT.

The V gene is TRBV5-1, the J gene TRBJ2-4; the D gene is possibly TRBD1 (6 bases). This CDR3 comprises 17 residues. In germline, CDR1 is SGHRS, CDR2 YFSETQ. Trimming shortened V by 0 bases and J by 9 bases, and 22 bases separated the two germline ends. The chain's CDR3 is CASSLGQEVGRMSIQYF. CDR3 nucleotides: TGCGCCAGCAGCTTGGGACAGGAGGTGGGGAGAATGAGCATTCAGTACTTC. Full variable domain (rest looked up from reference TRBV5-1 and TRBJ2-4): KAGVTQTPRYLIKTRGQQVTLSCSPISGHRSVSWYQQTPGQGLQFLFEYFSETQRNKGNFPGRFSGRQFSNSRSEMNVSTLELGDSALYLCASSLGQEVGRMSIQYFGAGTRLSVL.

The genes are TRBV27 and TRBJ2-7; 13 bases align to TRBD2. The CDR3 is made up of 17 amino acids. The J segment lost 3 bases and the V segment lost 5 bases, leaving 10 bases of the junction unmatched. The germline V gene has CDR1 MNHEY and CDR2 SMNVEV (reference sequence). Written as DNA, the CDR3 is TGTGCCAGCAGTCCCGGGACTAGCGGGGTGGGGTTCTACGAGCAGTACTTC. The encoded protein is CASSPGTSGVGFYEQYF.

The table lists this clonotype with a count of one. The CDR3 sequence: CASSLTGTGVSYEQYF. The CDR3 nucleotides read TGTGCCAGCAGCTTAACCGGGACAGGGGTCTCCTACGAGCAGTACTTC. J is TRBJ2-4 and V is TRBV4-2, with 10 bases identical to TRBD1. The DNA matches TRBJ2-7 better at its end, which makes the J call doubtful. This CDR3 contains 16 residues. CDR1 and CDR2 from the germline V gene are LGHNA and YNFKEQ.

The CDR3 DNA is TGTGCCAGCAGTTTATGGGGTGGCTACCAAGAGACCCAGTTCTTC. Its protein product is CASSLWGGYQETQFF. The chain joins TRBV27 to TRBJ2-5, with unresolved D. The DNA matches TRBJ2-1 better at its end, which makes the J call doubtful. Germline values: CDR1 MNHEY, CDR2 SMNVEV (reference sequence). The CDR3 has 15 amino acids.

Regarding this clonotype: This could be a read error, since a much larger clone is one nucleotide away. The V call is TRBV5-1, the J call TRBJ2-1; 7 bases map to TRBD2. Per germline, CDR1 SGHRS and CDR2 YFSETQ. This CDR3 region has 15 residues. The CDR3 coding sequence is TGCACCAGCAGCTCCGGGACTACCGTTGTGGATGAGCAGTTCTTC. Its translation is CTSSSGTTVVDEQFF.

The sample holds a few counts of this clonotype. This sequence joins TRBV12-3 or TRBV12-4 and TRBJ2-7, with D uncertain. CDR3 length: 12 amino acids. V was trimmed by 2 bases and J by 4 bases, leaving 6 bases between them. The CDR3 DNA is TGTGCCAGCAGTTTATACGAGTACGAGCAGTACTTC. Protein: CASSLYEYEQYF.

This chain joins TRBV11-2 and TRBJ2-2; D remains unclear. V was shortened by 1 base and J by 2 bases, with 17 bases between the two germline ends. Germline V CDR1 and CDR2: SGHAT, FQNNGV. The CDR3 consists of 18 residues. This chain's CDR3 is CASSLGVLYSENTGELFF. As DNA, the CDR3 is TGTGCCAGCAGCTTAGGGGTTTTGTACAGTGAAAACACCGGGGAGCTGTTTTTT.

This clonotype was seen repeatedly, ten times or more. CDR3 in amino acids: CASSSRTTYEQYF. The CDR3 bases are TGTGCCAGCAGTTCACGGACAACCTACGAGCAGTACTTC. The chain carries TRBV27 and TRBJ2-7, with D tentatively TRBD1 (5 bases). The germline V gene encodes CDR1 MNHEY and CDR2 SMNVEV (reference sequence). The V gene lost 4 bases and the J gene lost 2 bases, with 9 bases spanning the gap. This CDR3 is built from 13 residues.

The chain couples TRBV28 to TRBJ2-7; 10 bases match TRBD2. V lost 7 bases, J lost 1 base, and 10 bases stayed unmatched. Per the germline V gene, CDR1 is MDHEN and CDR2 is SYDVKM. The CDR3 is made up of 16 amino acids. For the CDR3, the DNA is TGTGCCAGCAATTTCCCCCAGCGGGGGGGTTCCTACGAGCAGTACTTC. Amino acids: CASNFPQRGGSYEQYF.

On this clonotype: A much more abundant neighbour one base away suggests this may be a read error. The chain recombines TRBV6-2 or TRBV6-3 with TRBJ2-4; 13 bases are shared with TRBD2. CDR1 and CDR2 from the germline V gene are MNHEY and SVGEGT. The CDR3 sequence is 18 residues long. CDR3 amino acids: CTGTSGIICEMVKNIQYF. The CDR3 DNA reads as TGTACCGGGACTAGCGGGATTATTTGTGAGATGGTCAAAAACATTCAGTACTTC.

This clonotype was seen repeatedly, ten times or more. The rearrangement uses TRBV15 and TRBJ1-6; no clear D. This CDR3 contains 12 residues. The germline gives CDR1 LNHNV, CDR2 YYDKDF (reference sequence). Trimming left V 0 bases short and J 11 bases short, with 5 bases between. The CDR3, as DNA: TGTGCCACCAGCAGAGATGGCCCACCCCTCCACTTT. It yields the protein CATSRDGPPLHF. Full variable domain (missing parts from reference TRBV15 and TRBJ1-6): DAMVIQNPRYQVTQFGKPVTLSCSQTLNHNVMYWYQQKSSQAPKLLFHYYDKDFNNEADTPDNFQSRRPNTSFCFLDIRSPGLGDTAMYLCATSRDGPPLHFGNGTRLTVT.

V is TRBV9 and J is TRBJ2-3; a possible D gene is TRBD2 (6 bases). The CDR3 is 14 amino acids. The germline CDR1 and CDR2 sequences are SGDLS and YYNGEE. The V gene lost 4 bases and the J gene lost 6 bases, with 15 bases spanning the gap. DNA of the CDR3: TGTGCCAGCAGCCCGGGGGTGGTAGTCGATACGCAGTATTTT. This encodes CASSPGVVVDTQYF.

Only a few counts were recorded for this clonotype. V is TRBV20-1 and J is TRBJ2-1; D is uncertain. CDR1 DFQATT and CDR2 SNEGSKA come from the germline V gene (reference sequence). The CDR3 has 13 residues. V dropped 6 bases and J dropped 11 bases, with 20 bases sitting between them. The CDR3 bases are TGCAGTGCCGATTTTCGTTCAAACCGGAAGCAGTTCTTC. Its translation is CSADFRSNRKQFF.